This T cell receptor (beta chain) was sequenced for a study of shared clonotypes between healthy human individuals. Overall study findings and caveats: Tissues were not sampled, only blood, and their repertoires likely differ. The donor pool, a small one, limited the genetic and exposure-history diversity represented.

Deep was the level at which the assay was run. The protocol was immunoSEQ multiplex PCR, while the TCRdb copy is restricted to in-frame clones and leaves out a portion. The sample has 1.4 million to 1.5 million clones, roughly 96% seen once. As concerns this clone: Its antigen is unknown.

The clonotype originates from a man in his thirties or forties in good health. Sequences were obtained from naive CD4+ T cells sorted from blood. Specified subset: CD45RA+ positively selected.

The CDR3 DNA sequence: TGTGCCAGCAGTTTAGCCCCTATCGGGAGGGCCGCCTACGAGCAGTACTTC. Its protein is CASSLAPIGRAAYEQYF. This chain joins TRBV28 and TRBJ2-7; 8 positions match TRBD2. Germline V gene sequence: CDR1 MDHEN, CDR2 SYDVKM. The CDR3 runs to 17 residues. Unmatched junction bases numbered 11, after V lost 2 bases and J lost 2 bases. Full variable domain (missing parts from reference TRBV28 and TRBJ2-7): DVKVTQSSRYLVKRTGEKVFLECVQDMDHENMFWYRQDPGLGLRLIYFSYDVKMKEKGDIPEGYSVSREKKERFSLILESASTNQTSMYLCASSLAPIGRAAYEQYFGPGTRLTVT.